These 7 T cell receptor beta chains were all obtained from the same sample, sequenced in a study of blood T cell repertoires in COVID-19. Data came from immunoSEQ multiplex PCR; TCRdb stores just in-frame clones and leaves some out. The sample has about 150,000 clones, around 90% seen once. The material sequenced was peripheral blood. The origin of the receptors is a man between 60 and 75 years old with COVID-19, enrolled during active disease.

This chain links TRBV19 with TRBJ2-2; 10 bases align to TRBD1. V was pared by 2 bases and J by 6 bases, with 15 bases of the junction left unmatched. The CDR3 loop spans 19 amino acids. Per germline, CDR1 LNHDA and CDR2 SQIVND (reference sequence). The CDR3 sequence: CASSITPSWGTGVSGELFF. CDR3 DNA sequence: TGTGCCAGTAGTATAACACCCAGCTGGGGGACAGGGGTTTCCGGGGAGCTGTTTTTT.

V gene TRBV6-5 combines with J gene TRBJ2-5; 9 nucleotides line up with TRBD2. The CDR3 has 14 amino acids. The J segment lost 2 bases and the V segment lost 7 bases, leaving 5 bases of the junction unmatched. Germline CDR1 and CDR2: MNHEY and SVGAGI. As DNA, the CDR3 is TGTGCCAGCATGAGCGGGAGGCCTCAAGAGACCCAGTACTTC. Its protein product is CASMSGRPQETQYF.

This rearrangement joins TRBV28 to TRBJ1-1, with 7 bases lining up with TRBD1. The V segment lost 6 bases and the J segment 4 bases; nucleotides outside the gene matches: 8. This CDR3 has 14 amino acids. Looked up from germline, CDR1 is MDHEN and CDR2 is SYDVKM. The CDR3 DNA reads as TGTGCCAGCAGATTACAGGGGCTGGGCACTGAAGCTTTCTTT. This translates into CASRLQGLGTEAFF.

The chain is built from TRBV6-5 and TRBJ1-3; tentative D call: TRBD1 (5 bases). The CDR3 length is 14 residues. Trimming removed 0 bases at V and 8 bases at J, with 11 bases between. Germline CDR1 and CDR2: MNHEY and SVGAGI. The CDR3 nucleotides read TGTGCCAGCAGTTACTCGCCCAGGGTTCACACCATATATTTT. This sequence encodes CASSYSPRVHTIYF.

The rearrangement links TRBV6-6 to TRBJ1-1, with TRBD1 identical over 8 bases. V lost 6 bases to trimming and J lost 0 bases; unmatched junction nucleotides: 3. Germline CDR1 reads MNHNY; CDR2 reads SVGAGI (reference sequence). This CDR3 has 14 amino acids. DNA for the CDR3: TGTGCCAGCAGGGGACAGGCCATGAACACTGAAGCTTTCTTT. It yields the protein CASRGQAMNTEAFF.

This clone came up once. This rearrangement joins TRBV14 to TRBJ2-5; 10 bases agree with TRBD2. Trimming cost V 5 bases and J 2 bases; bases outside gene matches: 8. This CDR3 region has 16 residues. The germline V gene encodes CDR1 SGHDN and CDR2 FVKESK. This CDR3 reads CASSKTGTSVQETQYF. Here the CDR3 DNA reads TGTGCCAGCAGCAAAACCGGGACTAGCGTACAAGAGACCCAGTACTTC. Using reference TRBV14 and TRBJ2-5 for the parts outside the CDR3, the full variable domain is EAGVTQFPSHSVIEKGQTVTLRCDPISGHDNLYWYRRVMGKEIKFLLHFVKESKQDESGMPNNRFLAERTGGTYSTLKVQPAELEDSGVYFCASSKTGTSVQETQYFGPGTRLLVL.

This chain connects TRBV19 to TRBJ1-1; D gene ambiguous. Per the germline V gene, CDR1 is LNHDA and CDR2 is SQIVND (reference sequence). This CDR3 comprises 16 residues. The V end lost 5 bases, the J end lost 1 base, and 17 bases lay between the germline ends. The CDR3 nucleotides read TGTGCCAGTAGTGTCATTGGTGGCAGGCCGAACACTGAAGCTTTCTTT. Translated: CASSVIGGRPNTEAFF.